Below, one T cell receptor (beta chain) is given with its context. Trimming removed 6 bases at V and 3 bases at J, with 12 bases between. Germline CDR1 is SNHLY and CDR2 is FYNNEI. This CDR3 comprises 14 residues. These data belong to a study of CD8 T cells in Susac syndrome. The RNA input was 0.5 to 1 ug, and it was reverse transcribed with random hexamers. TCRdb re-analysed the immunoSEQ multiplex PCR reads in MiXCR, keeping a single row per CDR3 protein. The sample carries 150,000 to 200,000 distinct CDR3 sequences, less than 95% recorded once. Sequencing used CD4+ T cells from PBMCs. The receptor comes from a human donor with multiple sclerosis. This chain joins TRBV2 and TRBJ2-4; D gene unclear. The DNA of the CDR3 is TGTGCCAGCAGACCTGACACTTACAAAAACATTCAGTACTTC. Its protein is CASRPDTYKNIQYF.